This T cell receptor (beta chain) was recovered during a study of identical twins. Study outcomes and limitations: Part of the zero-insertion signal could reflect confounding by invariant MAIT and iNKT cells.

The authors used template switching to add a universal primer site and gave cDNA unique molecular identifiers. TCRdb passed the 5' RACE reads through MiXCR, listing each CDR3 protein once. Altogether under 300,000 distinct CDR3 sequences are present, about 8% being singletons, with the ten largest covering 2.5% to 3.5%. This clonotype was counted between two and nine times. Antigen unknown. There are 12 residues in the CDR3. V lost 8 bases, J lost 6 bases, and 14 bases lay in between. The sample was also linked to a second study, of yellow fever vaccine responses in identical twins.

The sample was CD8+ T cells sorted from blood. The J gene is TRBJ2-7, the V gene TRBV12-3 or TRBV12-4; D may be TRBD1 (6 bases). This receptor was taken from a woman between 18 and 29 years old in good health. This CDR3 reads CASSPGESEQYF. The CDR3 DNA sequence: TGTGCCAGCTCCCCAGGGGAGAGCGAGCAGTACTTC.